Sequencing of this T cell receptor beta chain was carried out in a study of blood T cell repertoires in COVID-19. Study at large: COVID-19 samples, acute and convalescent, were from the United States, Italy and Spain. Nucleic acid was either cDNA or gDNA, and it came from T cells, B-cell-depleted T cells, or PBMCs.

A Seattle source enrolled patients during active infection and followed them longitudinally. V was trimmed by 6 bases and J by 2 bases, leaving 5 bases between them. Germline V CDR1 and CDR2: MNHNY, SVGAGI (reference sequence). This CDR3 comprises 11 residues. For this clone: Other DNA sequences within the sample encode an identical CDR3.

Authors' methods: Nucleated cell counts were estimated from reference gene primer amplification. Clones were read by immunoSEQ multiplex PCR, and TCRdb kept only the in-frame ones, dropping some. V and J calls plus clone size are reproduced from that table; the DNA served to infer D and trimming. The data contain fewer than 45,000 clones, roughly 84% of them singletons. The chain is built from TRBV6-6 and TRBJ2-7, with no clear D. Sequences were obtained from peripheral blood. The receptor comes from a man aged 55 to 69 with COVID-19, enrolled during active disease. CDR3 sequence: CASRQTYEQYF. As DNA, the CDR3 is TGTGCCAGCAGACAGACCTACGAGCAGTACTTC.